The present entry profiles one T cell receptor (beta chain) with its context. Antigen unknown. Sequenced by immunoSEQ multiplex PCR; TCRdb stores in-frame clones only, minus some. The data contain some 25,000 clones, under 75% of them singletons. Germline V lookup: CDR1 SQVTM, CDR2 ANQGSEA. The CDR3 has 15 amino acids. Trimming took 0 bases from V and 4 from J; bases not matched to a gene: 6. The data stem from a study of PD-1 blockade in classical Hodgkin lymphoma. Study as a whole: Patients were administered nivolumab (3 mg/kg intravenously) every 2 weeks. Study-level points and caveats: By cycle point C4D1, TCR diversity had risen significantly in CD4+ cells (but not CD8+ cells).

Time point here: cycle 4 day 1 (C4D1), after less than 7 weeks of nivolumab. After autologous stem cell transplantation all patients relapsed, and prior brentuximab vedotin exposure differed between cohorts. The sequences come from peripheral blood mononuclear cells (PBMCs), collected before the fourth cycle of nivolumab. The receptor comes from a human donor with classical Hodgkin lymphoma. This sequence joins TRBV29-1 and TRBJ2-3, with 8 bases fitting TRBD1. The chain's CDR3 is CSVEDLRQGSDTQYF. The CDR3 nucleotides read TGCAGCGTTGAAGATCTGAGACAGGGGTCAGATACGCAGTATTTT.